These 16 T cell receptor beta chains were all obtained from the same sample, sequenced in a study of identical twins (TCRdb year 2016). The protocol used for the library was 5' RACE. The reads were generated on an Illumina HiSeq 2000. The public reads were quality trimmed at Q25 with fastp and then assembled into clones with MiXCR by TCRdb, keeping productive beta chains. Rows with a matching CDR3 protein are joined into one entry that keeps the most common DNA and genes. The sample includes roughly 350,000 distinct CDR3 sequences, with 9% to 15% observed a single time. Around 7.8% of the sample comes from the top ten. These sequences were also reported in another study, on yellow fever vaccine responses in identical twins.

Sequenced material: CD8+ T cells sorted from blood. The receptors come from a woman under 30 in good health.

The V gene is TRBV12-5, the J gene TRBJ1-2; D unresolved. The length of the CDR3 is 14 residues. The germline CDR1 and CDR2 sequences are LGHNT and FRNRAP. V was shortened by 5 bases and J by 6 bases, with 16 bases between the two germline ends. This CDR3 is CASGPGGPVNGYTF. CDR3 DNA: TGTGCTAGTGGTCCGGGCGGTCCTGTCAATGGCTACACCTTC.

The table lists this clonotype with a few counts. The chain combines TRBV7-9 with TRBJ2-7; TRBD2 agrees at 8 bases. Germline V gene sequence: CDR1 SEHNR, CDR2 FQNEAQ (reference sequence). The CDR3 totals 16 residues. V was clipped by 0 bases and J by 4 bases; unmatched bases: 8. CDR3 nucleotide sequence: TGTGCCAGCAGCTTAGCGCACGGGAGGGCTCTGTACGAGCAGTACTTC. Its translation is CASSLAHGRALYEQYF.

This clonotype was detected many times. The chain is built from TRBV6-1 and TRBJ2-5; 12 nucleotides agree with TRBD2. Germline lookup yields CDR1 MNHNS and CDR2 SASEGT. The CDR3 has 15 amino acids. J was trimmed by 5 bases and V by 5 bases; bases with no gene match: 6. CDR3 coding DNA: TGTGCCAGCAGTCCATCTAGCGGGGGGGCGGAGACCCAGTACTTC. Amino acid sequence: CASSPSSGGAETQYF.

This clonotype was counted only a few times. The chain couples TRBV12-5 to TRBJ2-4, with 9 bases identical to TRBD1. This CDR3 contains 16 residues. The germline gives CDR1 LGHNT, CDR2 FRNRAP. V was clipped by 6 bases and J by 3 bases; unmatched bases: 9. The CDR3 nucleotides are TGTGCTAGTGGCCGGTCCGGGACAGGGTTCAAAAACATTCAGTACTTC. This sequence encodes CASGRSGTGFKNIQYF.

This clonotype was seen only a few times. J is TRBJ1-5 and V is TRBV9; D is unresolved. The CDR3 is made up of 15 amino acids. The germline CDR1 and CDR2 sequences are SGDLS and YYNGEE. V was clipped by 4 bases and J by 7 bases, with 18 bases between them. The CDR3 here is CASSKPDRAGQPQHF. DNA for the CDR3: TGTGCCAGCAGCAAACCGGACCGTGCTGGGCAGCCCCAGCATTTT.

The CDR3 DNA reads as TGTGCCAGCAGCCAAGAGAGGGTAAATGAGCAGTTCTTC. This gives the protein CASSQERVNEQFF. V gene TRBV4-2 combines with J gene TRBJ2-1; possibly TRBD2 for D (5 bases). The CDR3 consists of 13 residues. The germline gives CDR1 LGHNA, CDR2 YNFKEQ. Trimming took 0 bases from V and 7 from J, leaving 7 bases between them.

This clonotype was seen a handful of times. CDR3: CASRGTVETYNSPLHF. As DNA, the CDR3 is TGTGCCAGCAGGGGGACAGTCGAGACCTATAATTCACCCCTCCACTTT. J is TRBJ1-6 and V is TRBV7-9, with 7 bases lining up with TRBD1. Germline V lookup: CDR1 SEHNR, CDR2 FQNEAQ (reference sequence). The CDR3 sequence is 16 residues long. Trimming cost V 6 bases and J 2 bases; bases outside gene matches: 7.

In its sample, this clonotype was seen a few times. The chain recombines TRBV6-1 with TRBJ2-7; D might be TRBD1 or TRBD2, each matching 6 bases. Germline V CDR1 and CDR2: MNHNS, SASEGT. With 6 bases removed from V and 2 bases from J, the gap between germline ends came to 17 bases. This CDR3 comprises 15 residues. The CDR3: CASSSQIGGTYEQYF. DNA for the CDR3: TGTGCCAGCAGCTCCCAGATAGGGGGGACCTACGAGCAGTACTTC.

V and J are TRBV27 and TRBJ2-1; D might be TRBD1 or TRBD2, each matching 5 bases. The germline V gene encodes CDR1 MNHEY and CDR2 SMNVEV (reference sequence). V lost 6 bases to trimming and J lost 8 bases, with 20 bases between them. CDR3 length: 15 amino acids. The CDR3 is CASSPGGRAGDEQFF. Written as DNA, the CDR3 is TGTGCCAGCAGCCCTGGGGGTAGGGCGGGCGATGAGCAGTTCTTC.

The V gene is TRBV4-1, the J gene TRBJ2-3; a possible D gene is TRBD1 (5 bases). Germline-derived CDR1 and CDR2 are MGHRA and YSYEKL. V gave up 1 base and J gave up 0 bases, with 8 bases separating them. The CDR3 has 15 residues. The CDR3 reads CASSQGGYSTDTQYF. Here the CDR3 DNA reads TGCGCCAGCAGCCAAGGGGGCTACAGCACAGATACGCAGTATTTT.

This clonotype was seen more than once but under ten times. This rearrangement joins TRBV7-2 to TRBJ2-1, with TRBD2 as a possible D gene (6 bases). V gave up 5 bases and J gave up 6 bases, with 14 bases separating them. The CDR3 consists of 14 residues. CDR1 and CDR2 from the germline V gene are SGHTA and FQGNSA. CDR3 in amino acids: CASSPGLIGNEQFF. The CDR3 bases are TGTGCCAGCAGCCCGGGACTTATTGGCAATGAGCAGTTCTTC.

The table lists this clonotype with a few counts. The CDR3 sequence: CAISSLESGGQETQYF. DNA for the CDR3: TGTGCCATCAGTTCCCTCGAGTCAGGGGGCCAAGAGACCCAGTACTTC. The V call is TRBV10-3, the J call TRBJ2-5; TRBD1 matches 7 bases. The CDR3 is 16 residues long. After removal of 5 bases from V and 1 base from J, the junction contained 10 bases not matched to a gene. The germline CDR1 and CDR2 sequences are ENHRY and SYGVKD.

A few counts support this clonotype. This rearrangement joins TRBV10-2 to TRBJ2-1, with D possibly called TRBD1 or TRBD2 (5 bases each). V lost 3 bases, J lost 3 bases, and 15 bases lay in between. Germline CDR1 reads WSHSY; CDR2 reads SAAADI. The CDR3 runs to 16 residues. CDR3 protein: CASSDPRGRDYNEQFF. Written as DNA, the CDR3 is TGCGCCAGCAGTGACCCTCGGGGCAGGGACTACAATGAGCAGTTCTTC.

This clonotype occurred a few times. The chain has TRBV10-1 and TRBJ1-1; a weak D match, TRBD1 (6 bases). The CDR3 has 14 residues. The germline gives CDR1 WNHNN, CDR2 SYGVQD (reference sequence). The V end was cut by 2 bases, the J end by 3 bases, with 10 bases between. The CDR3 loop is CASSERRGYTEAFF. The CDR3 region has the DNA TGCGCCAGCAGTGAGCGGAGGGGGTACACTGAAGCTTTCTTT.

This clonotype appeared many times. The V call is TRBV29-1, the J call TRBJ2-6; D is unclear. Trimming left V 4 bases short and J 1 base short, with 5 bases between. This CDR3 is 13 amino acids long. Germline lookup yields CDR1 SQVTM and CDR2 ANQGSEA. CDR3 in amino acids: CSVAKSGANVLTF. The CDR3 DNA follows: TGCAGCGTTGCAAAATCTGGGGCCAACGTCCTGACTTTC. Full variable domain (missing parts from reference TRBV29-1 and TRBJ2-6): SAVISQKPSRDICQRGTSLTIQCQVDSQVTMMFWYRQQPGQSLTLIATANQGSEATYESGFVIDKFPISRPNLTFSTLTVSNMSPEDSSIYLCSVAKSGANVLTFGAGSRLTVL.

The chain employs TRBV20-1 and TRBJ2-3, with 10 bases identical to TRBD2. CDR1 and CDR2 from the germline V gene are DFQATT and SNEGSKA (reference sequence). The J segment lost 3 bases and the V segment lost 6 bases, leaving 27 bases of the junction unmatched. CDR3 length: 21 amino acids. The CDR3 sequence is CSALAGGSAKASSVKTDTQYF. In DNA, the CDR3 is TGCAGTGCCTTAGCGGGGGGTTCTGCAAAAGCCTCCTCGGTTAAGACAGATACGCAGTATTTT.